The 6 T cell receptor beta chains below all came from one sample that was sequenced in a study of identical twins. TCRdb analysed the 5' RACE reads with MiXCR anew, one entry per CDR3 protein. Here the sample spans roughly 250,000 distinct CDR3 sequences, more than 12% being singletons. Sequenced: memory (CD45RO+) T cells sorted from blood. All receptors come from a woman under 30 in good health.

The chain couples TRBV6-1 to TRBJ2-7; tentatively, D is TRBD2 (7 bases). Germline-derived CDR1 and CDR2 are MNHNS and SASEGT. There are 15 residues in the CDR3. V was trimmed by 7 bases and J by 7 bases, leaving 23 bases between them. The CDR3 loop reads CASTLTGGLSGEQYF. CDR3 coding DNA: TGTGCCAGCACCCTAACGGGGGGCCTGTCCGGAGAGCAGTACTTC.

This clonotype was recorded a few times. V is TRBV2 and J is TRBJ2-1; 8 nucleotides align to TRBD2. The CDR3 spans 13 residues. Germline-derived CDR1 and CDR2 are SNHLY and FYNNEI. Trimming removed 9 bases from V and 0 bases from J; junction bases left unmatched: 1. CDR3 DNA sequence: TGTGCCAGTGGACTAGCCTCCTACAATGAGCAGTTCTTC. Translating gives CASGLASYNEQFF.

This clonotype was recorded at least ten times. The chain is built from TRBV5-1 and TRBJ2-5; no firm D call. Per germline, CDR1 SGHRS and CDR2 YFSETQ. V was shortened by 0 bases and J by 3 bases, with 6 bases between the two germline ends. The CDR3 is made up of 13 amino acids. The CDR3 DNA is TGCGCCAGCAGCTTGGGCAGCAAAGAGACCCAGTACTTC. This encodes CASSLGSKETQYF.

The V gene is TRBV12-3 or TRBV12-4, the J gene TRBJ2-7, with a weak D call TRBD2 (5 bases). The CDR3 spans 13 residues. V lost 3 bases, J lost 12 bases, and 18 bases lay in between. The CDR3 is CASSFATNSFRYF. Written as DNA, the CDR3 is TGTGCCAGCAGTTTCGCGACTAACTCTTTCCGGTACTTC.

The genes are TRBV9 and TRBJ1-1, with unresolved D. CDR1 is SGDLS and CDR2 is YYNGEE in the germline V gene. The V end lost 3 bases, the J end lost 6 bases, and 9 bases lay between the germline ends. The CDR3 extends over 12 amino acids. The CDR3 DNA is TGTGCCAGCAGCGCTCGAGCCCCTGAAGCTTTCTTT. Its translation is CASSARAPEAFF.

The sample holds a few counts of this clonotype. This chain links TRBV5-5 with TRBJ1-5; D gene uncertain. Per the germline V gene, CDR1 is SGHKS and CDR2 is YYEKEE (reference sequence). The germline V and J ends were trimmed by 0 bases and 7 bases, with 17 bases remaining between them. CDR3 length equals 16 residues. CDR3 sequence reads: CASSLGRLRPRQPQHF. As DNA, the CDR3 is TGTGCCAGCAGCTTGGGGCGGTTACGCCCCAGGCAGCCCCAGCATTTT.